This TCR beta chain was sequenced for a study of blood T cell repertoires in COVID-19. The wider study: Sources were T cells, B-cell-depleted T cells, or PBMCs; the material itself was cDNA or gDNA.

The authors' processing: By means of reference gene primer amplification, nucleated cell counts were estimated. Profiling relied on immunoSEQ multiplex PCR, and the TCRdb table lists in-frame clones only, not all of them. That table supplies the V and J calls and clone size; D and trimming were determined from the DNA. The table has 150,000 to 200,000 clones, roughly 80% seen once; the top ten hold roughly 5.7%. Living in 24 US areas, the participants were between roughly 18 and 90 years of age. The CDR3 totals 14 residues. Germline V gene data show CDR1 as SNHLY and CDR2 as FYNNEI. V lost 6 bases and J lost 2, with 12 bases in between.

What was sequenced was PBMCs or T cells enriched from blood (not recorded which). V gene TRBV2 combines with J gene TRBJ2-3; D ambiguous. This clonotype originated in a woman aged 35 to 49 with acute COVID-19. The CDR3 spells CASSFTGNTDTQYF. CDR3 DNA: TGTGCCAGCAGCTTTACTGGTAACACAGATACGCAGTATTTT. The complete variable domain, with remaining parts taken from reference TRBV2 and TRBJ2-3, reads EPEVTQTPSHQVTQMGQEVILRCVPISNHLYFYWYRQILGQKVEFLVSFYNNEISEKSEIFDDQFSVERPDGSNFTLKIRSTKLEDSAMYFCASSFTGNTDTQYFGPGTRLTVL.